This TCR beta chain was observed in a study of graft-versus-host responses after intestinal transplantation. Losses at the gene ends were 0 bases for V and 5 bases for J; bases not matched to a gene: 10. CDR1 is MRHNA and CDR2 is SNTAGT in the germline V gene. The CDR3 has 17 residues. TCRdb's copy holds only in-frame clones and misses some; the assay was immunoSEQ multiplex PCR. The sample shows around 78,000 clones, around nine tenths of them seen only once. On this clone: Its specificity is unknown.

The V call is TRBV6-4, the J call TRBJ1-2; 9 bases are shared with TRBD1. The clonotype originates from a human donor who was the organ donor for an intestinal transplant. The sample was unstimulated CD8+ T cells sorted from spleen or lymph node cells, taken before transplant. The CDR3 is CASSDSFETGGWYGYTF. Written as DNA, the CDR3 is TGTGCCAGCAGTGACTCCTTTGAAACAGGGGGCTGGTATGGCTACACCTTC.